This TCR beta chain comes out of a study of blood T cell repertoires in COVID-19. Turning to the study itself: Researchers got acute and convalescent COVID-19 samples from the United States, Italy and Spain. T cells, B-cell-depleted T cells, or PBMCs supplied cDNA or gDNA.

Using immunoSEQ multiplex PCR, the repertoire was profiled, and TCRdb retains in-frame clones only, with some absent. Altogether under 80,000 clones are present, around 82% being singletons, with the ten largest covering roughly 22%. V was clipped by 3 bases and J by 5 bases; unmatched bases: 5. The germline V gene encodes CDR1 MDHEN and CDR2 SYDVKM. The CDR3 sequence is 14 residues long. The V gene is TRBV28, the J gene TRBJ2-3; TRBD1 aligns across 7 bases. The sequence was obtained from a man older than 75 with active or convalescent COVID-19. What was sequenced was peripheral blood. CDR3: CASSFPPGGDTQYF. The CDR3 coding sequence is TGTGCCAGCAGTTTCCCTCCAGGGGGAGATACGCAGTATTTT.